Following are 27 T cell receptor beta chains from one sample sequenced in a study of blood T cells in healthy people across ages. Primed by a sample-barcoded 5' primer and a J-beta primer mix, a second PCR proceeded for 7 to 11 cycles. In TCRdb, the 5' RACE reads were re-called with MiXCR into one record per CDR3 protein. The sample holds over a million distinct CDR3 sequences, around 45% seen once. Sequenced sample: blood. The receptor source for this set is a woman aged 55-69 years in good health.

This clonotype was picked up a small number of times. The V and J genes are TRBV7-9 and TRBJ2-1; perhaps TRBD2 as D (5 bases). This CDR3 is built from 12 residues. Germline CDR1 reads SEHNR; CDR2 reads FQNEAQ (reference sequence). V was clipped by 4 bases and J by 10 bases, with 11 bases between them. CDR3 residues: CASSSPGGEQFF. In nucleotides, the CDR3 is TGTGCCAGCAGCTCACCCGGCGGGGAGCAGTTCTTC.

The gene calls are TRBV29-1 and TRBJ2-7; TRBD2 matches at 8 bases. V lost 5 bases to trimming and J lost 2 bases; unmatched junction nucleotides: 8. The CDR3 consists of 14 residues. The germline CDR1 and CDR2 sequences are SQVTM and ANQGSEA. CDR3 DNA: TGCAGCGTTCCGAGTAGCGGGAATCCCTACGAGCAGTACTTC. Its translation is CSVPSSGNPYEQYF.

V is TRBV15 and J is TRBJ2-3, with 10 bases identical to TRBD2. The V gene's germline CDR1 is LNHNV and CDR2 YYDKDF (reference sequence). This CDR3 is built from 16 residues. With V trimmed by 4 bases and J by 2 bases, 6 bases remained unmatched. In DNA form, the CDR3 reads TGTGCCACCAGCACCGGAACTAGCGGGACCACAGATACGCAGTATTTT. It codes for CATSTGTSGTTDTQYF. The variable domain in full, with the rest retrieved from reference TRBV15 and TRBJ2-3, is DAMVIQNPRYQVTQFGKPVTLSCSQTLNHNVMYWYQQKSSQAPKLLFHYYDKDFNNEADTPDNFQSRRPNTSFCFLDIRSPGLGDTAMYLCATSTGTSGTTDTQYFGPGTRLTVL.

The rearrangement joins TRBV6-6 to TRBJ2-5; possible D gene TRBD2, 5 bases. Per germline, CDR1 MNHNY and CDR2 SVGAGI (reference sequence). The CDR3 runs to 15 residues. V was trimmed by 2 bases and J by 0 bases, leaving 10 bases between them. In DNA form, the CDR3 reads TGTGCCAGCAGTTACGTGGGAGATTACCAAGAGACCCAGTACTTC. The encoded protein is CASSYVGDYQETQYF.

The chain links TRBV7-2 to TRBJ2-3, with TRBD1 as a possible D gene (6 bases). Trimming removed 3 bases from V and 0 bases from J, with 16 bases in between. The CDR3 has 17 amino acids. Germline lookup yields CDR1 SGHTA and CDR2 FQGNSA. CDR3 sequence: CASSFGFQGSSTDTQYF. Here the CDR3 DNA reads TGTGCCAGCAGCTTCGGTTTCCAGGGGTCTAGCACAGATACGCAGTATTTT.

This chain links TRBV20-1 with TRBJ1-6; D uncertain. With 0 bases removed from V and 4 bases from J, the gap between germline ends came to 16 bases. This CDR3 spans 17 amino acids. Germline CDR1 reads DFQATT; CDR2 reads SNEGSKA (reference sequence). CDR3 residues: CSARDLSAAAYNSPLHF. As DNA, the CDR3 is TGCAGTGCTAGAGATCTTTCGGCTGCAGCTTATAATTCACCCCTCCACTTT.

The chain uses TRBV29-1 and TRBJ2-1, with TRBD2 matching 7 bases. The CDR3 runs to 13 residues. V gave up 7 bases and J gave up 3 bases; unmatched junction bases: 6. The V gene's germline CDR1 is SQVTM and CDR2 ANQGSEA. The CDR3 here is CSAGGGNYNEQFF. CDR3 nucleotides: TGCAGCGCTGGGGGGGGTAACTACAATGAGCAGTTCTTC.

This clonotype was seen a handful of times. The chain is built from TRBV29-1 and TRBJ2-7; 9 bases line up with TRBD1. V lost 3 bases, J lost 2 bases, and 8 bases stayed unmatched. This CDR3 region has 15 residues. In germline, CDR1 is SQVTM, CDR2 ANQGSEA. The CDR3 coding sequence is TGCAGCGTTGAGTTAGGGACAGGGTACACCTACGAGCAGTACTTC. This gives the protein CSVELGTGYTYEQYF.

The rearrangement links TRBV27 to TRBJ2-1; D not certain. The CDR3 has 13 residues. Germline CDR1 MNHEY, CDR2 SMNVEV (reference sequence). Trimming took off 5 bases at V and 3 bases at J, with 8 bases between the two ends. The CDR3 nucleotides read TGTGCCAGCAGTGCGCGCTTCTACAATGAGCAGTTCTTC. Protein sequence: CASSARFYNEQFF.

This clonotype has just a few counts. The CDR3, as DNA: TGTGCCAGCAGTTCCGCGGACAGGGCCGGGAACGAGCAGTACTTC. Amino acids: CASSSADRAGNEQYF. This chain uses TRBV6-6 with TRBJ2-7; 8 nucleotides match TRBD1. The CDR3 runs to 15 residues. V was pared by 4 bases and J by 5 bases, with 10 bases of the junction left unmatched. Germline CDR1 and CDR2: MNHNY and SVGAGI (reference sequence).

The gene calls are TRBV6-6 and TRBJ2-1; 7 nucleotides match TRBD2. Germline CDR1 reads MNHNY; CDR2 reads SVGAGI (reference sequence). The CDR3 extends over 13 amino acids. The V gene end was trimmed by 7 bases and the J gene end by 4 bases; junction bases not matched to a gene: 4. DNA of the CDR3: TGTGCCAGCAATGCGGGAGCATACAATGAGCAGTTCTTC. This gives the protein CASNAGAYNEQFF.

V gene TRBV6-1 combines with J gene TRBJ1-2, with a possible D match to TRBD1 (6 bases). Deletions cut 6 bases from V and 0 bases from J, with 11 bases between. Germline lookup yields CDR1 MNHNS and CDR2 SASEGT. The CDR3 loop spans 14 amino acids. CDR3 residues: CASRGDTANYGYTF. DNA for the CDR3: TGTGCCAGCAGAGGGGACACCGCTAACTATGGCTACACCTTC.

CDR3 nucleotides: TGTGCCAGCAGCGAGAGGACGGCGTACCAAGAGACCCAGTACTTC. This codes for CASSERTAYQETQYF. This rearrangement joins TRBV5-6 to TRBJ2-5; D not resolved. Trimming cost V 4 bases and J 0 bases, with 13 bases left between them. The germline CDR1 and CDR2 sequences are SGHDT and YYEEEE. There are 15 residues in the CDR3.

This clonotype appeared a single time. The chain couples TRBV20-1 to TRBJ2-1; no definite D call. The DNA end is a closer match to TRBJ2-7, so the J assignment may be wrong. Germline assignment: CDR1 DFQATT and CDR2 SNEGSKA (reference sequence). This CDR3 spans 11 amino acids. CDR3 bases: TGCAGTGCTAGAGCCTACAATGAGCAGTACTTC. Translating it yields CSARAYNEQYF.

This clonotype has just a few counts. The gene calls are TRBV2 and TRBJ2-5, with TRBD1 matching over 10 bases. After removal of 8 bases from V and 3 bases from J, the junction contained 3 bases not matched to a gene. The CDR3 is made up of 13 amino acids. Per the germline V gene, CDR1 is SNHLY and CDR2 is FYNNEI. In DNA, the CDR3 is TGTGCCAGCGGGACAGGGGAAGAAGAGACCCAGTACTTC. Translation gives CASGTGEEETQYF.

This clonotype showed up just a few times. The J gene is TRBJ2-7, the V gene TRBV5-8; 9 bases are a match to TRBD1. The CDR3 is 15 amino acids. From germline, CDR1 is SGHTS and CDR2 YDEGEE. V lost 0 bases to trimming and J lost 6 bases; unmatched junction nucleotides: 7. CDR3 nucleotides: TGTGCCAGCAGCTTGGCCGGGACAGGGACCTCCGAGCAGTACTTC. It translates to CASSLAGTGTSEQYF.

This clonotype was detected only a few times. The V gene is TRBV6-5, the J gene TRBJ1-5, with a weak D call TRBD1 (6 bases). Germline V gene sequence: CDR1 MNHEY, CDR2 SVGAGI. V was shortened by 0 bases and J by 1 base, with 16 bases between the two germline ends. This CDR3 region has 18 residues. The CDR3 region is CASSYSGGWGQSNQPQHF. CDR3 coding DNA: TGTGCCAGCAGTTACTCCGGTGGTTGGGGGCAGAGCAATCAGCCCCAGCATTTT.

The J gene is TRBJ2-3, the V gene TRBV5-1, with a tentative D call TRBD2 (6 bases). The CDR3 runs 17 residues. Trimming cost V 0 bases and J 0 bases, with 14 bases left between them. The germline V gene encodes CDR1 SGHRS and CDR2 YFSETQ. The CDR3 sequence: CASSLGTGVASTDTQYF. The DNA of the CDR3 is TGCGCCAGCAGCTTGGGTACGGGGGTAGCTAGCACAGATACGCAGTATTTT.

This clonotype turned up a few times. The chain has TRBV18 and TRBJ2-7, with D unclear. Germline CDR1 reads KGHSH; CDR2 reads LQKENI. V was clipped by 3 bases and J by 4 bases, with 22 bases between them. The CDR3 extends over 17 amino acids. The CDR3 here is CASSPNTRHGGGYEQYF. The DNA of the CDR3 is TGTGCCAGCTCACCCAATACCAGACATGGCGGTGGGTACGAGCAGTACTTC. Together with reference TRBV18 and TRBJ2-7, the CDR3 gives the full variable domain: NAGVMQNPRHLVRRRGQEARLRCSPMKGHSHVYWYRQLPEEGLKFMVYLQKENIIDESGMPKERFSAEFPKEGPSILRIQQVVRGDSAAYFCASSPNTRHGGGYEQYFGPGTRLTVT.

The CDR3 region is CASSSLAGLAGLTKETQYF. DNA of the CDR3: TGTGCCAGCAGCTCTCTCGCTGGACTAGCGGGGCTGACTAAAGAGACCCAGTACTTC. The chain combines TRBV7-9 with TRBJ2-5; TRBD2 agrees at 12 bases. Unmatched junction bases numbered 15, after V lost 4 bases and J lost 3 bases. CDR1 and CDR2 (germline): SEHNR, FQNEAQ (reference sequence). The CDR3 consists of 19 residues.

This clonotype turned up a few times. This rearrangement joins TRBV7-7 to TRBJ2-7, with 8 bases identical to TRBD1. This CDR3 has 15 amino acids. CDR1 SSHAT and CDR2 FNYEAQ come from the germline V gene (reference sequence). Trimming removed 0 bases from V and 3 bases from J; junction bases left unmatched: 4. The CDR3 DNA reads TGTGCCAGCAGCTTAGCGCAGGGGGCCAACTACGAGCAGTACTTC. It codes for CASSLAQGANYEQYF.

The CDR3 region is CSVGQGATGELFF. The CDR3 coding sequence is TGCAGCGTCGGACAGGGTGCCACCGGGGAGCTGTTTTTT. The V gene is TRBV29-1, the J gene TRBJ2-2, with TRBD1 matching over 8 bases. V gave up 6 bases and J gave up 4 bases; unmatched junction bases: 4. The CDR3 consists of 13 residues. The germline gives CDR1 SQVTM, CDR2 ANQGSEA.

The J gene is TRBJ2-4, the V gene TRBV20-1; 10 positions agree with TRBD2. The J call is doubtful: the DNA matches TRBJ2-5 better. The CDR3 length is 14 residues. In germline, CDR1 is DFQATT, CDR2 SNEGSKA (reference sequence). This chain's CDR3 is CSAAGTSVKQTQYF. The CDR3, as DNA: TGCAGTGCCGCCGGGACTAGCGTTAAACAGACCCAGTACTTC.

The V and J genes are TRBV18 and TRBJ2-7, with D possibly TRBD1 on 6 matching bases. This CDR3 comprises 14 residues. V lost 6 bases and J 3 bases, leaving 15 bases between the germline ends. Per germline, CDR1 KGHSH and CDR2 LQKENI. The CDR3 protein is CASSSRDTHYEQYF. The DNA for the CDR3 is TGTGCCAGCTCCTCCCGGGACACCCACTACGAGCAGTACTTC. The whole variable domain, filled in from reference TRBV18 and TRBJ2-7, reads NAGVMQNPRHLVRRRGQEARLRCSPMKGHSHVYWYRQLPEEGLKFMVYLQKENIIDESGMPKERFSAEFPKEGPSILRIQQVVRGDSAAYFCASSSRDTHYEQYFGPGTRLTVT.

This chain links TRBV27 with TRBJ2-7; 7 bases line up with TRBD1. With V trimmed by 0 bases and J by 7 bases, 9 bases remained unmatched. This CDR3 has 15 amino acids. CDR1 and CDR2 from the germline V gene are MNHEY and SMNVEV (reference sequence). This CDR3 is CASSLSEAGTEEQYF. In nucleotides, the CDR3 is TGTGCCAGCAGTTTATCGGAGGCAGGGACAGAGGAGCAGTACTTC.

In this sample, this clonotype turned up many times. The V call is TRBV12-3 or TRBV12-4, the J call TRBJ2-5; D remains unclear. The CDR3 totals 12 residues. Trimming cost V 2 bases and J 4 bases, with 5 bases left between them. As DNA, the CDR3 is TGTGCCAGCAGTTTAAGCACAGAGACCCAGTACTTC. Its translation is CASSLSTETQYF.

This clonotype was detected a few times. CDR3 nucleotides: TGTGCCAGCAGTGCGGGACTTCGGGATGAGCAGTTCTTC. It specifies CASSAGLRDEQFF. This chain links TRBV12-3 or TRBV12-4 with TRBJ2-1, with a possible D match to TRBD2 (6 bases). V lost 5 bases to trimming and J lost 8 bases, with 13 bases between them. CDR3 size: 13 residues.